This T cell receptor beta chain was found in a study of response to subunit inactivated influenza vaccine. This clonotype appeared a few times. Germline V gene lookup returns CDR1 SEHNR and CDR2 FQNEAQ (reference sequence). The CDR3 has 17 residues. Trimming left V 3 bases short and J 1 base short, with 16 bases between. One entry per CDR3 protein, called by TCRdb with MiXCR from the RT-PCR reads. The sample shows 500,000 to 600,000 distinct CDR3 sequences, 11% of them seen only once. These data were likewise used in another study, on T cells expressing NK-cell markers. According to that study: For TCR beta, cDNA was produced by 5'RACE template switching with UMIs. Sorted CD3+CD56+NKG2C+, CD3+CD56+NKG2C- and CD3+CD56-NKG2C+ T cells provided the TCR beta repertoires.

Sequences were derived from PBMCs from blood, sampled on the day of vaccination. V usage is TRBV7-9 and J usage is TRBJ2-1; maybe TRBD1 (6 bases). The source of this sequence is a man between 50 and 59 years old who received an inactivated influenza vaccine. CDR3 region: CASSFADSHYSYNEQFF. The DNA of the CDR3 is TGTGCCAGCAGCTTTGCGGACAGCCATTATTCCTACAATGAGCAGTTCTTC.